One and the same sample provided the 18 T cell receptor beta chains below, sequenced in a study of blood T cell repertoires in COVID-19 (dated by TCRdb to the early 2020s). The receptor library was made with the immunoSEQ multiplex PCR assay. TCRdb stores this immuneACCESS table with in-frame sequences only. Part of the clones is absent; in the studies checked, under half of the shortfall reflects unresolved V genes, and no reason is known for the rest. Present in this sample are about 160,000 clones, 85% to 90% of which were seen just once. About 3.9% of the sample belongs to the ten largest clones. The sequenced sample was peripheral blood. The receptor source for this set is a woman between 65 and 79 years old with acute or convalescent COVID-19.

The chain is built from TRBV4-2 and TRBJ2-3; 7 positions agree with TRBD2. CDR3 size: 17 residues. Germline CDR1 and CDR2: LGHNA and YNFKEQ. V lost 1 base and J lost 3; bases outside the gene matches: 10. The CDR3 nucleotides are TGTGCCAGCAGCCAAGTAACAAGCCTAGCGGAGACAGATACGCAGTATTTT. Protein product: CASSQVTSLAETDTQYF.

The chain uses TRBV27 and TRBJ1-1; D might be TRBD1 (5 bases). Germline V gives CDR1 MNHEY, CDR2 SMNVEV (reference sequence). Trimming removed 7 bases from V and 4 bases from J, with 13 bases in between. The CDR3 length is 13 residues. CDR3 residues: CASKLSRGTEAFF. For the CDR3, the DNA is TGTGCCAGCAAGTTGTCAAGGGGCACTGAAGCTTTCTTT.

Regarding this clone: This CDR3 is also generated by other DNA sequences in the sample. The J gene is TRBJ1-1, the V gene TRBV27; a weak D match, TRBD1 (5 bases). Per germline, CDR1 MNHEY and CDR2 SMNVEV (reference sequence). V lost 3 bases to trimming and J lost 2 bases, with 10 bases between them. CDR3 size: 14 residues. The CDR3 region is CASSFLQGNTEAFF. CDR3 coding DNA: TGTGCCAGCAGTTTTTTGCAGGGAAACACTGAAGCTTTCTTT.

The chain employs TRBV11-3 and TRBJ2-3; TRBD1 matches 7 bases. Trimming removed 4 bases from V and 4 bases from J; junction bases left unmatched: 2. The CDR3 loop spans 13 amino acids. The germline V gene encodes CDR1 SGHNT and CDR2 YENEEA. CDR3 region: CASSYRGPDTQYF. The CDR3 bases are TGTGCCAGCAGCTACAGGGGTCCAGATACGCAGTATTTT.

The chain employs TRBV5-1 and TRBJ2-3; possible D gene TRBD1, 6 bases. Between the trimmed V and J ends, which lost 4 bases and 8 bases, there was a span of 17 bases. The CDR3 runs 14 residues. The germline V gene encodes CDR1 SGHRS and CDR2 YFSETQ. The CDR3 DNA sequence: TGCGCCAGCAGCCTACTAGATGAAGGGGGTACGCAGTATTTT. This gives the protein CASSLLDEGGTQYF.

The chain employs TRBV11-2 and TRBJ2-3; D gene unclear. V lost 5 bases and J 4 bases, leaving 7 bases between the germline ends. CDR3 size: 12 residues. Germline V gives CDR1 SGHAT, CDR2 FQNNGV. The CDR3 loop is CASSPRSDTQYF. DNA for the CDR3: TGTGCCAGCAGCCCCAGATCAGATACGCAGTATTTT.

This sequence joins TRBV5-8 and TRBJ1-2, with D maybe TRBD1 (6 bases). The CDR3 spans 13 residues. In germline, CDR1 is SGHTS, CDR2 YDEGEE. Trimming removed 4 bases at V and 8 bases at J, with 15 bases between. The CDR3 protein is CASSLDRSVGYTF. In nucleotides, the CDR3 is TGTGCCAGCAGCCTTGACAGGAGCGTGGGCTACACCTTC.

A few counts support this clone. Other DNA sequences in the sample encode the same CDR3. The rearrangement uses TRBV6-1 and TRBJ1-4, with D tentatively TRBD1 (6 bases). The V gene lost 2 bases and the J gene lost 8 bases, with 12 bases spanning the gap. The length of the CDR3 is 14 residues. Germline V gene sequence: CDR1 MNHNS, CDR2 SASEGT. The chain's CDR3 is CASSESGGREKLFF. The CDR3 nucleotides are TGTGCCAGCAGTGAAAGTGGGGGCCGGGAAAAACTGTTTTTT.

The chain recombines TRBV12-3 or TRBV12-4 with TRBJ1-5; D ambiguous. This CDR3 region has 13 residues. Trimming pared 2 bases from V and 5 bases from J, leaving 7 bases between. Here the CDR3 DNA reads TGTGCCAGCAGTTTAAGCCCTCATCAGCCCCAGCATTTT. Amino acid sequence: CASSLSPHQPQHF.

This chain links TRBV4-2 with TRBJ2-5; TRBD2 matches at 8 bases. Germline V gene lookup returns CDR1 LGHNA and CDR2 YNFKEQ. V trimming: 1 base; J trimming: 4 bases; junction bases outside the gene matches: 5. The CDR3 covers 15 residues. The CDR3 here is CASSQGRGGGETQYF. Written as DNA, the CDR3 is TGTGCCAGCAGCCAAGGCCGGGGGGGTGGAGAGACCCAGTACTTC.

This clone was seen a single time. In the same sample, other DNA sequences code for this CDR3. V and J are TRBV15 and TRBJ1-6; a weak D match, TRBD1 (5 bases). This CDR3 has 15 residues. Germline values: CDR1 LNHNV, CDR2 YYDKDF (reference sequence). V was clipped by 0 bases and J by 7 bases, with 10 bases between them. DNA of the CDR3: TGTGCCACCAGCAGAGATCCAGGGTCCAATTCACCCCTCCACTTT. It encodes CATSRDPGSNSPLHF.

The chain is built from TRBV4-3 and TRBJ1-4; D is unclear. V was cut by 2 bases and J by 5 bases, with 9 bases left in between. Germline CDR1 and CDR2: LGHNA and YSLEER. The CDR3 runs 14 residues. The CDR3 region has the DNA TGCGCCAGCAGCCAACAAGTGAGGAATGAAAAACTGTTTTTT. Its translation is CASSQQVRNEKLFF.

The V call is TRBV12-3 or TRBV12-4, the J call TRBJ1-2, with 7 bases aligning to TRBD1. The junction had 2 bases not matched to a gene; V was cut back by 3 bases and J by 4 bases. CDR3 length equals 13 residues. The CDR3 coding sequence is TGTGCCAGCAGTTTCGACAGGGTCTATGGCTACACCTTC. It specifies CASSFDRVYGYTF.

This clone was found once. Here the CDR3 DNA reads TGTGCCACCAGCAGCAATTCGGCACCGGGCCGAATTCGGGGTTCACCCCTCCACTTT. Amino acids: CATSSNSAPGRIRGSPLHF. The chain uses TRBV15 and TRBJ1-6; D gene ambiguous. The V gene's germline CDR1 is LNHNV and CDR2 YYDKDF (reference sequence). The CDR3 length is 19 residues. V was pared by 3 bases and J by 9 bases, with 27 bases between.

This chain uses TRBV5-1 with TRBJ1-4; 7 bases line up with TRBD1. This CDR3 contains 16 residues. The V gene end was trimmed by 0 bases and the J gene end by 3 bases; junction bases not matched to a gene: 5. Germline V gives CDR1 SGHRS, CDR2 YFSETQ. CDR3: CASSLGGGTANEKLFF. The CDR3 DNA reads TGCGCCAGCAGCTTGGGAGGTGGGACAGCTAATGAAAAACTGTTTTTT.

This chain uses TRBV7-8 with TRBJ2-5, with TRBD1 matching 8 bases. In germline, CDR1 is SGHVS, CDR2 FQNEAQ. The V segment lost 2 bases and the J segment 4 bases; nucleotides outside the gene matches: 6. CDR3 size: 15 residues. Written as DNA, the CDR3 is TGTGCCAGCAGCTTAAGGCAGGGGGCAGGAGAGACCCAGTACTTC. Its protein is CASSLRQGAGETQYF.

The chain carries TRBV7-2 and TRBJ2-1; D is ambiguous. Per germline, CDR1 SGHTA and CDR2 FQGNSA. V was pared by 0 bases and J by 5 bases, with 14 bases between. The CDR3 has 16 residues. The CDR3 DNA sequence: TGTGCCAGCAGCTTAGCAGGCCAGGTAGTTGACAATGAGCAGTTCTTC. It codes for CASSLAGQVVDNEQFF.

The rearrangement joins TRBV19 to TRBJ2-7; maybe TRBD1 (6 bases). The germline V and J ends were trimmed by 3 bases and 2 bases, with 14 bases remaining between them. The CDR3 has 15 residues. Germline V gene lookup returns CDR1 LNHDA and CDR2 SQIVND (reference sequence). The CDR3 DNA sequence: TGTGCCAGTAGTATGACAGGTAGTAGGGCCTACGAGCAGTACTTC. As protein: CASSMTGSRAYEQYF.